This T cell receptor (beta chain) was recorded in a study of cytomegalovirus exposure and HLA in healthy donors. PCR used 60 Vbeta primers and 13 Jbeta primers. Assay used: immunoSEQ multiplex PCR; TCRdb lists only in-frame clones, some missing. The table shows under 150,000 clones, with around 78% occurring only once. The receptor was derived from a woman aged 18-29 years in good health and CMV-seronegative. Sequenced sample: PBMCs.

In DNA, the CDR3 is TGTGCCAGCAGTTTATTTAGACAGGGGAACACTGAAGCTTTCTTT. Translation: CASSLFRQGNTEAFF. The V gene is TRBV28, the J gene TRBJ1-1, with 7 bases that match TRBD1. The CDR3 is 15 amino acids. Unmatched junction bases numbered 3, after V lost 1 base and J lost 1 base. Germline-derived CDR1 and CDR2 are MDHEN and SYDVKM.